The subject of this entry is one TCR beta chain. Its antigen remains unidentified. Base qualities are not at hand, and no much larger clone is one base apart. The immunoSEQ Assay was used to sequence TCR beta CDR3 regions from DNA. Per the source publication's procedure: To compute T cell density, TCR beta template counts were normalized to usable DNA, which was estimated by amplifying housekeeping genes. Using the preseqR package, richness was estimated by extrapolating to 120,000 templates for tissue samples and 400,000 templates for PBMC samples. Clonality was taken to be one minus Pielou's evenness. Differential abundance testing on productive amino-acid clonotypes, with a minimum total count of 5 and an alpha of 0.1, was used to identify tissue-enriched TCRs. The Jaccard Index and the Morisita Overlap Index were used to quantify repertoire overlap between compartments. GLIPH grouped TCR beta CDR3s together with public tetramer-defined viral CDR3s, and a viral motif had to include at least three viral sequences and show V-gene enrichment. TCRdb re-hosts the immuneACCESS table, in-frame sequences only. Its copies lack some clones; in the studies checked, an unresolved V gene accounts for under half of them, and the cause for the rest is not known. V, J and clone size reflect that table, while D and trimming were determined from the DNA. For this sample the table gives approximately 64,000 clones, of which 85% to 90% were detected only once. About 2.1% of the sample comes from the top ten.

These data are taken from a study of T cells in localized non-small cell lung cancer (dated by TCRdb to 2020 to 2021). Broadly, across the study: The study analyzed T cell repertoires of roughly 220 early-stage NSCLC patients, comparing tumors and uninvolved tumor-adjacent lungs. The cohort was made up of approximately 250 treatment-naive NSCLC patients whose localized lung tumors had been resected. A mean age of 66.3 years was recorded for the NSCLC patients, of whom under 150 were male and 95 to 110 were female.

Study-wide findings and limitations: A median of approximately 55 of the top 100 tumor clones were detected in paired uninvolved adjacent lung, and some 30 of these tumor clones were also found among the top 100 clones of the paired uninvolved adjacent lung. Longer overall survival was associated with higher T cell density in blood, whereas shorter survival was associated with higher clonality in adjacent lung. Because the study design was exploratory, TCR variables were selected using unadjusted p-values without false-discovery rate correction. Because multi-region sequencing of the tumors was not done, intratumor heterogeneity could not be ruled out. Uninvolved tumor-adjacent lung showed the highest T cell clonality, higher than tumor, which suggests more focused antigenic responses in the adjacent lung.

CDR1 and CDR2 are read off the germline V gene (reference sequence) as LNHDA and SQIVND. The germline V and J ends show losses of 4 bases and 0 bases respectively, and no gene match explains 5 bases of the junction. Its CDR3 holds 16 amino acids, cysteine through phenylalanine. Of the read, only the CDR3 DNA is kept; its 48 bases are in frame from base 1. At diagnosis, peripheral blood, uninvolved tumor-adjacent lung and tumor were collected and stored as a combination of fresh-frozen and FFPE material. Blood samples were analyzed as peripheral blood mononuclear cells for TCR repertoire profiling. The sequencing here drew on peripheral blood, taken before any cancer treatment. The origin of this receptor is a woman between 35 and 75 years old with stage I lung adenocarcinoma. This sequence uses TRBV19 and TRBJ2-7; 11 middle bases align to TRBD2. The DNA reads as follows: TGTGCCAGTAGTAAGACTAGCGGGATCCGCTCCTACGAGCAGTACTTC. Its protein reads: CASSKTSGIRSYEQYF.